The source of this T cell receptor beta chain is a study of molecular identifiers for immune sequencing clone quantification. Across the study: Replicate RNA from 20,000 or 100,000 naive CD8 T cells formed five aliquots; four were sequenced.

Both previously described methods and listed TCR primers were employed to make bulk TCR libraries. TCRdb reprocessed the PCR reads with MiXCR, giving one entry per CDR3 protein. This sample carries about 60,000 distinct CDR3 sequences, less than 20% of them seen once, and the ten largest clones take approximately 1.5%. In this sample, this clonotype turned up many times. Its cognate antigen is unknown. Study-level points and caveats: Over 98% of effector molecules, but under 1% in naive cells, were held by clones with more than 20 RNA copies.

What was sequenced was naive CD8+ T cells from blood, with Jurkat cell RNA spiked in. Sample subset: FACS-sorted CD8+CD4-CCR7+CD45RA+ naive T cells. This sequence originates from a human donor in good health. Some libraries in this study had Jurkat cell RNA spiked in.

CDR3 in amino acids: CASSWDSQNTEAFF. The CDR3 DNA sequence: TGTGCCAGCAGCTGGGATTCACAGAACACTGAAGCTTTCTTT. The chain joins TRBV13 to TRBJ1-1; no definite D call. There are 14 residues in the CDR3. Looked up from germline, CDR1 is PRHDT and CDR2 is FYEKMQ (reference sequence). The V end lost 4 bases, the J end lost 1 base, and 10 bases lay between the germline ends.